Listed below are T cell receptor beta chains from one sample, sequenced in a study of CD8+ T cells in alopecia areata. TCRdb's table, derived via immunoSEQ multiplex PCR, lists solely in-frame clones and lacks some. This sample has about 190,000 clones, with approximately 67% found just once. The material was CD4+ T cells sorted from blood, obtained at approximately week 50, from a patient treated with tofacitinib. The origin of the receptors is a human donor with alopecia areata. CDR3s include the opening cysteine and the closing phenylalanine or tryptophan. Each record gives: D gene, J gene, clone size, V gene, CDR3 protein, CDR3 DNA. D genes are given only for firm matches. Clone size appears in some rows only: once, few, many, or a class for an expanded clone.

.,TRBJ2-5,once,TRBV11-2,CASSLLKRSGTQYF,TGTGCCAGCAGCTTATTAAAGAGATCGGGGACCCAGTACTTC
TRBD2,TRBJ2-5,few,TRBV6-1,CASSDAAWGLAGGGETQYF,TGTGCCAGCAGTGACGCCGCCTGGGGACTAGCGGGGGGCGGAGAGACCCAGTACTTC
TRBD1,TRBJ2-3,few,TRBV7-2,CASSPRTGGFTDTQYF,TGTGCCAGCAGCCCGAGGACAGGGGGTTTCACAGATACGCAGTATTTT
.,TRBJ1-1,.,TRBV11-2,CATQGQGNTEAFF,TGTGCCACCCAAGGGCAGGGGAACACTGAAGCTTTCTTT
.,TRBJ2-7,.,TRBV28,CASSSSEGGAYEQYF,.
TRBD1,TRBJ2-1,.,TRBV5-6,CASRWTGAVSGHNEQFF,TGTGCCAGCAGGTGGACAGGGGCGGTATCCGGACACAATGAGCAGTTCTTC
TRBD1,TRBJ1-2,.,TRBV30,CAWSVSGGYGYTF,TGTGCCTGGAGTGTATCAGGGGGATATGGCTACACCTTC
.,TRBJ1-1,.,TRBV11-2,CASSLLGRRGTEAFF,TGTGCCAGCAGCCTATTAGGACGGAGGGGCACTGAAGCTTTCTTT
.,TRBJ1-2,.,TRBV25-1,CASSTVYGYTF,TGTGCCAGCAGCACAGTCTATGGCTACACCTTC
.,TRBJ2-7,.,TRBV29-1,CSVEGGAGSYEQYF,TGCAGCGTTGAAGGGGGAGCGGGCAGCTACGAGCAGTACTTC
TRBD1,TRBJ2-1,.,TRBV7-2,CASSLGQGRVGYNEQFF,TGTGCCAGCAGCTTGGGACAGGGTAGGGTAGGGTACAATGAGCAGTTCTTC
.,TRBJ1-5,few,TRBV30,CAWSDDWGAEQPQHF,TGTGCCTGGAGTGACGATTGGGGGGCAGAGCAGCCCCAGCATTTT
.,TRBJ2-1,few,TRBV30,CAWNPYRGNEQFF,TGTGCCTGGAATCCTTATCGGGGGAATGAGCAGTTCTTC
.,TRBJ2-3,.,TRBV25-1,CASSEWGGKYF,TGTGCCAGCAGTGAATGGGGCGGGAAGTATTTT
.,TRBJ2-3,.,TRBV2,CASRGPGPITDTQYF,TGTGCCAGCAGAGGACCGGGACCAATCACAGATACGCAGTATTTT
TRBD1,TRBJ2-3,.,TRBV29-1,CSVQGIMTDTQYF,TGCAGCGTACAGGGGATTATGACAGATACGCAGTATTTT
.,TRBJ2-1,few,TRBV7-2,CASSLDPGTEQFF,TGTGCCAGCAGCTTAGATCCGGGAACCGAGCAGTTCTTC
.,TRBJ2-2,.,TRBV2,CASNLAVGELFF,TGTGCCAGCAACTTGGCGGTCGGGGAGCTGTTTTTT
TRBD2,TRBJ2-3,many,TRBV19,CASSIENLAGTDTQYF,TGTGCCAGTAGTATAGAAAATCTAGCGGGGACAGATACGCAGTATTTT
.,TRBJ2-7,.,TRBV15,CATSRHRTGTTAYEQYF,TGTGCCACCAGCAGACACCGGACCGGGACAACCGCCTACGAGCAGTACTTC
TRBD1,TRBJ2-5,.,TRBV19,CASRGQVYQETQYF,TGTGCCAGCCGCGGACAGGTTTATCAAGAGACCCAGTACTTC
.,TRBJ2-7,.,TRBV7-9,CASSLGGSGEQYF,TGTGCCAGCAGCTTAGGGGGTTCGGGCGAGCAGTACTTC
TRBD1,TRBJ2-7,.,TRBV29-1,CSVLSGQPLTGISYEQYF,TGCAGCGTTCTATCCGGCCAGCCCCTGACAGGGATATCCTACGAGCAGTACTTC
TRBD1,TRBJ1-4,.,TRBV30,CAWDRRDRDEKLFF,TGTGCCTGGGACCGCCGGGACAGGGATGAAAAACTGTTTTTT
.,TRBJ1-1,.,TRBV29-1,CSVEVGLTEAFF,TGCAGCGTTGAAGTGGGCCTCACTGAAGCTTTCTTT
.,TRBJ2-3,many,TRBV9,CASSVLTTDTQYF,TGTGCCAGCAGCGTACTAACCACAGATACGCAGTATTTT
TRBD1,TRBJ1-2,few,TRBV9,CASSVRGTGAPLRDGYTF,TGTGCCAGCAGCGTGCGGGGGACAGGGGCCCCGCTTAGGGACGGCTACACCTTC
.,TRBJ2-3,.,TRBV11-3,CASSFPGGPTDTQYF,TGTGCCAGCAGCTTCCCCGGGGGACCCACAGATACGCAGTATTTT
.,TRBJ1-2,.,TRBV30,CAWDTQGGNGYTF,TGTGCCTGGGATACCCAGGGAGGCAATGGCTACACCTTC
.,TRBJ2-5,.,TRBV4-2,CASSQSKREETQYF,TGTGCCAGCAGCCAATCGAAGCGGGAAGAGACCCAGTACTTC